The 6 T cell receptor beta chains below were found in one sample sequenced in a study of beta chain features in type 1 diabetes. Since all of the isolated RNA was reverse transcribed, expressed TCRB transcripts were what got sequenced. Assay used: immunoSEQ multiplex PCR; TCRdb lists only in-frame clones, some missing. The sample carries about 160,000 clones, about 8.5% recorded once. The material sequenced was central memory CD4+ T cells from blood. These receptors were obtained from a man in his late teens or twenties in good health.

The rearrangement joins TRBV6-5 to TRBJ2-1, with a possible D match to TRBD2 (6 bases). This CDR3 is built from 13 residues. Germline V lookup: CDR1 MNHEY, CDR2 SVGAGI. The V gene lost 6 bases and the J gene lost 9 bases, with 15 bases spanning the gap. CDR3 in amino acids: CASSHMTRGEQFF. The CDR3, as DNA: TGTGCCAGCAGCCACATGACTAGAGGTGAGCAGTTCTTC.

The chain links TRBV28 to TRBJ2-7, with D possibly being TRBD1 (6 bases). Germline V gene data show CDR1 as MDHEN and CDR2 as SYDVKM. The length of the CDR3 is 13 residues. The germline V and J ends were trimmed by 5 bases and 3 bases, with 11 bases remaining between them. CDR3 sequence reads: CASSAIQGYEQYF. CDR3 nucleotide sequence: TGTGCCAGCAGTGCAATACAGGGCTACGAGCAGTACTTC.

Only a few counts were recorded for this clone. The chain employs TRBV5-1 and TRBJ1-2; 10 bases are a match to TRBD1. Per the germline V gene, CDR1 is SGHRS and CDR2 is YFSETQ. With 1 base clipped from V and 4 bases from J, the junction kept 7 bases outside the gene matches. This CDR3 is 16 amino acids long. The CDR3 loop is CASSLTGTGEAYGYTF. The CDR3 DNA reads TGCGCCAGCAGCTTGACCGGGACAGGGGAGGCCTATGGCTACACCTTC.

This clone was observed a handful of times. The chain is built from TRBV7-9 and TRBJ1-1; the D gene is possibly TRBD1 (6 bases). CDR3 length: 14 amino acids. Germline V gives CDR1 SEHNR, CDR2 FQNEAQ (reference sequence). V was cut by 5 bases and J by 1 base, with 11 bases left in between. The CDR3 region has the DNA TGTGCCAGCAGCCGGGGAGGGGGGAACACTGAAGCTTTCTTT. Encoded protein: CASSRGGGNTEAFF.

The rearrangement joins TRBV5-1 to TRBJ1-4, with no clear D. Trimming shortened V by 0 bases and J by 2 bases, and 8 bases separated the two germline ends. CDR3 length equals 15 residues. The V gene's germline CDR1 is SGHRS and CDR2 YFSETQ. CDR3 residues: CASSLDRRTNEKLFF. In DNA form, the CDR3 reads TGCGCCAGCAGCTTGGATCGGAGGACTAATGAAAAACTGTTTTTT.

The table lists this clone with a few counts. The chain recombines TRBV5-1 with TRBJ2-7; tentatively, D is TRBD1 (5 bases). The germline V gene encodes CDR1 SGHRS and CDR2 YFSETQ. The CDR3 is 16 amino acids. V lost 2 bases and J 3 bases, leaving 18 bases between the germline ends. CDR3 loop: CASSFGYVRQGYEQYF. CDR3 DNA sequence: TGCGCCAGCAGCTTCGGGTATGTGCGGCAGGGCTACGAGCAGTACTTC.